This entry features one T cell receptor (beta chain) sequence. What it recognizes is unknown. This sample is drawn from a study of T cell responses to AZD1222 COVID-19 vaccine. General study findings and limits: Vaccine-associated CD4 TCRs spanned spike, dominant at 160-218 and 743-854. Rises in breadth and depth of Spike-specific TCRs came after two AZD1222 doses.

Generated by immunoSEQ multiplex PCR, the TCRdb table keeps only in-frame clones and is missing some. Of 130,000 or so clones in the sample, about 82% were seen once. V was pared by 2 bases and J by 5 bases, with 15 bases between. Germline CDR1 and CDR2: SGHTA and FQGNSA. This CDR3 comprises 15 residues. The specimen comprised peripheral blood, sampled on day 0 of AZD1222 vaccination. The chain is built from TRBV7-2 and TRBJ2-5, with D possibly being TRBD2 (5 bases). The sequence derives from an adult in good health. CDR3 in DNA: TGTGCCAGCAGCTTATTAGGCGTCACGGGGGAGACCCAGTACTTC. Translation: CASSLLGVTGETQYF.